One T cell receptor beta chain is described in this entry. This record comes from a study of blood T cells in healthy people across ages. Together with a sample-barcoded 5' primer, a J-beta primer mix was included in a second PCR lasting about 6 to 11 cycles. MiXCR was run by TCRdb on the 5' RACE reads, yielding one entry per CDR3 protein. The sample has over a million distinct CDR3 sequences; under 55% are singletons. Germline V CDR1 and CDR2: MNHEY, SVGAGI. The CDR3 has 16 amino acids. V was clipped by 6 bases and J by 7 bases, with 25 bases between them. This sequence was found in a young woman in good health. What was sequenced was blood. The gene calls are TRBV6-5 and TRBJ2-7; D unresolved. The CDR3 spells CASRLSATYSYNEQYF. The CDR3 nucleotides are TGTGCCAGCAGACTCTCCGCTACCTACTCCTACAATGAGCAGTACTTC.